This T cell receptor (beta chain) was profiled in a study of cytomegalovirus exposure and HLA in healthy donors. As to this clone: Its cognate antigen is unknown.

PCR primers comprised 60 Vbeta and 13 Jbeta primers. Method: immunoSEQ multiplex PCR; TCRdb's copy keeps in-frame clones and lacks some. The sample yields under 150,000 clones, approximately 78% seen once. Overall study findings and caveats: A prior analysis recorded that most TCR beta V segments were productive about 90% or about 30% of the time. TCR beta chains numbering under 200 were designated cytomegalovirus-associated.

This receptor was taken from a woman in her forties in good health and CMV-seropositive. Material for sequencing was PBMCs.

The CDR3 bases are TGTGCCAGCAGCTCAGGACAGGGTTCGCTGCGTGGGGCCAACGTCCTGACTTTC. Translated, it gives CASSSGQGSLRGANVLTF. This chain uses TRBV5-4 with TRBJ2-6; 8 bases match TRBD1. The CDR3 covers 18 residues. V lost 3 bases, J lost 3 bases, and 11 bases stayed unmatched. CDR1 is SGHNT and CDR2 is YYREEE in the germline V gene (reference sequence).